This T cell receptor beta chain is from a study of blood T cell repertoires in COVID-19. Germline assignment: CDR1 SGDLS and CDR2 YYNGEE. The CDR3 totals 16 residues. J was trimmed by 3 bases and V by 5 bases; bases with no gene match: 11. Data came from immunoSEQ multiplex PCR; TCRdb stores just in-frame clones and leaves some out. In the table there are about 170,000 clones, approximately 86% of which are singletons. The receptor was isolated from a woman aged 80 or over in a cohort sampled during active or convalescent COVID-19. The chain is built from TRBV9 and TRBJ2-1; TRBD2 matches 7 bases. The sequenced sample consisted of peripheral blood. The CDR3 DNA is TGTGCCAGCAGTCTAGACGGACTAGAACGCTACAATGAGCAGTTCTTC. Encoded protein: CASSLDGLERYNEQFF.